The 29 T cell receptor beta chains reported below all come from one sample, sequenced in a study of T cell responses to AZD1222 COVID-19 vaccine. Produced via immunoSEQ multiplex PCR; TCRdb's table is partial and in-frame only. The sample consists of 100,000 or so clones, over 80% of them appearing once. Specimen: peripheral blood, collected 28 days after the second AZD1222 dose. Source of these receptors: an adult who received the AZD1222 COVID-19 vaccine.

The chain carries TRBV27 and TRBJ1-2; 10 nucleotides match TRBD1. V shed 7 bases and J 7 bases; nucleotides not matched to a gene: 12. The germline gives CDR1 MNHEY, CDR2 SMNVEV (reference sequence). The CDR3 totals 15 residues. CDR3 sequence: CASTPSGTGDRGYTF. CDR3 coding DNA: TGTGCCAGCACCCCTAGTGGGACAGGGGATCGTGGCTACACCTTC.

Here the CDR3 reads CASSLAGQNTEAFF. Written as DNA, the CDR3 is TGTGCCAGCAGTTTAGCCGGCCAGAACACTGAAGCTTTCTTT. The chain combines TRBV27 with TRBJ1-1; D uncertain. The CDR3 sequence is 14 residues long. V was clipped by 2 bases and J by 1 base, with 8 bases between them. Germline-derived CDR1 and CDR2 are MNHEY and SMNVEV (reference sequence).

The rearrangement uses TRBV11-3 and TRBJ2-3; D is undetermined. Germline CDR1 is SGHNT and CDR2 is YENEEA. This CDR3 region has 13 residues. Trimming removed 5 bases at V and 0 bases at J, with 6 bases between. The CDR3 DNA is TGTGCCAGCAGCCACCCCAGCACAGATACGCAGTATTTT. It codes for CASSHPSTDTQYF.

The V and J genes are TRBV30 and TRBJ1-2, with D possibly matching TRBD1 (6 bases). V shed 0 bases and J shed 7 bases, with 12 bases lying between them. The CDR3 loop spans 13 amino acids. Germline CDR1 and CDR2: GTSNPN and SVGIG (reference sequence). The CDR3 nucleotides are TGTGCCTGGAGTGTTGGGGGCAGGGTTGGCTACACCTTC. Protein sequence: CAWSVGGRVGYTF. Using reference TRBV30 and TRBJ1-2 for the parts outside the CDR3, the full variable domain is SQTIHQWPATLVQPVGSPLSLECTVEGTSNPNLYWYRQAAGRGLQLLFYSVGIGQISSEVPQNLSASRPQDRQFILSSKKLLLSDSGFYLCAWSVGGRVGYTFGSGTRLTVV.

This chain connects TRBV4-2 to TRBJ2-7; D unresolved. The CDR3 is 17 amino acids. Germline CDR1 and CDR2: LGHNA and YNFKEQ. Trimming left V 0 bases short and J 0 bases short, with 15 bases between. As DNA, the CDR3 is TGTGCCAGCAGCCAAGAATGGGGAACTATTTCCTCCTACGAGCAGTACTTC. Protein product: CASSQEWGTISSYEQYF.

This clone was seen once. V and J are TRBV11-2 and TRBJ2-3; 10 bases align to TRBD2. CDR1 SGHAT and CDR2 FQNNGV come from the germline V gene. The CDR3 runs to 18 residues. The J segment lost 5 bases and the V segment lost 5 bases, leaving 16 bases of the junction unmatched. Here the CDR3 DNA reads TGTGCCAGCAGCGATCCCCGAGGACTAGCGGAGATCAGAGATACGCAGTATTTT. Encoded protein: CASSDPRGLAEIRDTQYF. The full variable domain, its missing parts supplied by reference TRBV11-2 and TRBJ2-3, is EAGVAQSPRYKIIEKRQSVAFWCNPISGHATLYWYQQILGQGPKLLIQFQNNGVVDDSQLPKDRFSAERLKGVDSTLKIQPAKLEDSAVYLCASSDPRGLAEIRDTQYFGPGTRLTVL.

In DNA, the CDR3 is TGTGCCAGCAGTTTGCCGGGACTCCCGTATGGCTACACCTTC. Translation gives CASSLPGLPYGYTF. The J gene is TRBJ1-2, the V gene TRBV28; a weak D match, TRBD1 (5 bases). The CDR3 is 14 residues long. Germline loops: CDR1 MDHEN, CDR2 SYDVKM. Trimming left V 3 bases short and J 5 bases short, with 13 bases between.

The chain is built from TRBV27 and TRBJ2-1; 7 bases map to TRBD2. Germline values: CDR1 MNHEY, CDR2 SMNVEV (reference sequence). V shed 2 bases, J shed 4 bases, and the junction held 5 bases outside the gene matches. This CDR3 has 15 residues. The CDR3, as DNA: TGTGCCAGCAGTTTAGTGCCTAGCGGTTACAATGAGCAGTTCTTC. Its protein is CASSLVPSGYNEQFF.

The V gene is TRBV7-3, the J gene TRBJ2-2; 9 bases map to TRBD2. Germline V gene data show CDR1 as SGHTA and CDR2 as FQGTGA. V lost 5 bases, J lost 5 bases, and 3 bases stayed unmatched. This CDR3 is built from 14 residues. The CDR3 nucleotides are TGTGCCAGCAGCCCCAGCGGGGGGACCGGGGAGCTGTTTTTT. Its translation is CASSPSGGTGELFF.

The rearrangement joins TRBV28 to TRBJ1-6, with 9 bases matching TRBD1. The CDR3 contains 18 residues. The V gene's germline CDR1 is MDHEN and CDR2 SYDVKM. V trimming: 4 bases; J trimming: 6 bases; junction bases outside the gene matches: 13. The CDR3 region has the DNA TGTGCCAGCAGTTCCACGGGACAGGGCAGCGGAGTTAATTCACCCCTCCACTTT. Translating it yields CASSSTGQGSGVNSPLHF. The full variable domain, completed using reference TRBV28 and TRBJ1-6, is DVKVTQSSRYLVKRTGEKVFLECVQDMDHENMFWYRQDPGLGLRLIYFSYDVKMKEKGDIPEGYSVSREKKERFSLILESASTNQTSMYLCASSSTGQGSGVNSPLHFGNGTRLTVT.

The CDR3 region is CASSPGPGGDYGYTF. The CDR3 DNA follows: TGTGCCAGCAGTCCGGGGCCAGGGGGCGACTATGGCTACACCTTC. The chain couples TRBV9 to TRBJ1-2, with TRBD1 matching over 8 bases. Germline trimming cut 5 bases from V and 3 bases from J; bases unmatched to any gene: 9. The CDR3 sequence is 15 residues long. Germline CDR1 and CDR2: SGDLS and YYNGEE.

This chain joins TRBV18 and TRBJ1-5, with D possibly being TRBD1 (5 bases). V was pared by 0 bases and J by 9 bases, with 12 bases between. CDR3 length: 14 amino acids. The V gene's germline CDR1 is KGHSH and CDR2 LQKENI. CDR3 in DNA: TGTGCCAGCTCACCACCAGGGGTCCTTGTGCCCCAGCATTTT. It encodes CASSPPGVLVPQHF.

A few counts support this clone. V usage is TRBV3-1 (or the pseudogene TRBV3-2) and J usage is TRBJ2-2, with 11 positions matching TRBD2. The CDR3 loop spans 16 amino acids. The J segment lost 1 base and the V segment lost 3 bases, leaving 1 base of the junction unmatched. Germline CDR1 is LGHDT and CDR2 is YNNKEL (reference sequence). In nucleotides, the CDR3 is TGTGCCAGCAGCCACGGACTAGCGGGGAACACCGGGGAGCTGTTTTTT. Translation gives CASSHGLAGNTGELFF.

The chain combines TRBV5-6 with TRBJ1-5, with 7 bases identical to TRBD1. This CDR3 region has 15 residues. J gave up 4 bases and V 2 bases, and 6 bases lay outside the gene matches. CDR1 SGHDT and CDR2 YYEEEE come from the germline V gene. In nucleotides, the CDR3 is TGTGCCAGCAGCTTACTAGGGGGCCGTAATCAGCCCCAGCATTTT. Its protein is CASSLLGGRNQPQHF.

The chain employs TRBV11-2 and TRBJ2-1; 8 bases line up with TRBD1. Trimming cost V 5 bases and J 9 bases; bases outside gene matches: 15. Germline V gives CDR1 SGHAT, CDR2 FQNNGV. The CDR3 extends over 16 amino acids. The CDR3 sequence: CASSQRRDRRVSEQFF. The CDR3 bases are TGTGCCAGCAGCCAACGAAGGGACAGGAGGGTCAGTGAGCAGTTCTTC.

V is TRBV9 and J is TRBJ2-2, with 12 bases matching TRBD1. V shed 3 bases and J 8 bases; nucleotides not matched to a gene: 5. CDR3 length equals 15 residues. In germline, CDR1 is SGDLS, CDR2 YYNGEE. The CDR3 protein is CASSAGTGGDGELFF. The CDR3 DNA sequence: TGTGCCAGCAGCGCCGGGACAGGGGGCGATGGGGAGCTGTTTTTT.

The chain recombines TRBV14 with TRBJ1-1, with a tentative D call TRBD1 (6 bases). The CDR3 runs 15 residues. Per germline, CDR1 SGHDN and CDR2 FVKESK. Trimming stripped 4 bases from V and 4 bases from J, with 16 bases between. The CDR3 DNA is TGTGCCAGCAGCCTACAGGGTTTGTCGAGCACTGAAGCTTTCTTT. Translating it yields CASSLQGLSSTEAFF. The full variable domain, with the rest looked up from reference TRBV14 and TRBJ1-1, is EAGVTQFPSHSVIEKGQTVTLRCDPISGHDNLYWYRRVMGKEIKFLLHFVKESKQDESGMPNNRFLAERTGGTYSTLKVQPAELEDSGVYFCASSLQGLSSTEAFFGQGTRLTVV.

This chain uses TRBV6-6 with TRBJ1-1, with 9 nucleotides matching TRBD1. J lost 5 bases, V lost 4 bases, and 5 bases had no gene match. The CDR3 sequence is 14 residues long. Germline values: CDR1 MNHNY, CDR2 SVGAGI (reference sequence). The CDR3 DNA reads TGTGCCAGCAGTTCGGACAGGGGCGGAACTGAAGCTTTCTTT. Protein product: CASSSDRGGTEAFF.

The CDR3 DNA follows: TGTGCCAGCAGCCAACCCCCCCAAGAGACCCAGTACTTC. It specifies CASSQPPQETQYF. V and J are TRBV3-1 (or the pseudogene TRBV3-2) and TRBJ2-5, with D unclear. The CDR3 is 13 residues long. The germline V gene encodes CDR1 LGHDT and CDR2 YNNKEL (reference sequence). Between the trimmed V and J ends, which lost 2 bases and 1 base, there was a span of 5 bases.

The CDR3 DNA follows: TGTGCCAGTAGTATAGCTGGTAGTTCACTAGCCAAAAACATTCAGTACTTC. Its protein product is CASSIAGSSLAKNIQYF. The chain employs TRBV19 and TRBJ2-4, with D unresolved. The CDR3 contains 17 residues. Germline CDR1 and CDR2: LNHDA and SQIVND (reference sequence). The germline V and J ends were trimmed by 1 base and 0 bases, with 13 bases remaining between them.

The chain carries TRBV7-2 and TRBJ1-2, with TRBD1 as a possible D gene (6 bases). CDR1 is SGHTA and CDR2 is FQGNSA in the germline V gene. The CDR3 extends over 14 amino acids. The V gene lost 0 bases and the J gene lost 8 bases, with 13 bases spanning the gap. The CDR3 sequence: CASSLAGRGEGYTF. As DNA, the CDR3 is TGTGCCAGCAGCTTAGCGGGCAGGGGCGAGGGCTACACCTTC.

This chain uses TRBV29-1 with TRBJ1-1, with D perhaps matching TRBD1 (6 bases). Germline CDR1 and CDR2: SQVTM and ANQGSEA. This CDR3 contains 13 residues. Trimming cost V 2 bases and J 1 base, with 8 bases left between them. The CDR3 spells CSVERTANTEAFF. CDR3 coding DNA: TGCAGCGTTGAAAGGACAGCGAACACTGAAGCTTTCTTT.

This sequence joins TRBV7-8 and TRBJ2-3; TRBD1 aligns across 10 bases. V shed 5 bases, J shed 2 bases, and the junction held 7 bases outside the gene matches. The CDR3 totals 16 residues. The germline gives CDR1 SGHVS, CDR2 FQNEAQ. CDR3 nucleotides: TGTGCCAGCAGCCGTCGGACAGGGGGGACCACAGATACGCAGTATTTT. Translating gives CASSRRTGGTTDTQYF.

CDR3 region: CASSRGLGNEKLFF. The CDR3 region has the DNA TGTGCCAGCAGCCGGGGGCTGGGTAATGAAAAACTGTTTTTT. This chain links TRBV7-6 with TRBJ1-4; D might be TRBD1 (6 bases). Trimming removed 5 bases from V and 4 bases from J, with 11 bases in between. The CDR3 runs to 14 residues. CDR1 and CDR2 (germline): SGHVS, FNYEAQ.

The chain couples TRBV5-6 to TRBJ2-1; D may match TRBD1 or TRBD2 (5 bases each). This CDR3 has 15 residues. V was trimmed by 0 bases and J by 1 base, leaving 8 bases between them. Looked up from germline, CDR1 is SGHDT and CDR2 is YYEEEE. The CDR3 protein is CASSLGWGSYNEQFF. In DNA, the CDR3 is TGTGCCAGCAGCTTGGGATGGGGGTCCTACAATGAGCAGTTCTTC.

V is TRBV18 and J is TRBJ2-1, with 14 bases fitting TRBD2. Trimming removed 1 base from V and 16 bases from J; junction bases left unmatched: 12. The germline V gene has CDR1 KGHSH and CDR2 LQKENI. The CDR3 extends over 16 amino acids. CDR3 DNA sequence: TGTGCCAGCTCACCACTGGCCGAGGGACTAGCGGGAGATAGATTCTTC. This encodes CASSPLAEGLAGDRFF. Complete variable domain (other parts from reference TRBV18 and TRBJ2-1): NAGVMQNPRHLVRRRGQEARLRCSPMKGHSHVYWYRQLPEEGLKFMVYLQKENIIDESGMPKERFSAEFPKEGPSILRIQQVVRGDSAAYFCASSPLAEGLAGDRFFGPGTRLTVL.

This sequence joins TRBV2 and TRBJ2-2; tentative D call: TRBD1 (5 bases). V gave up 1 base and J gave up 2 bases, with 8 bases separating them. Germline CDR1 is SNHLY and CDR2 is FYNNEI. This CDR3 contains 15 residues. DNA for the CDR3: TGTGCCAGCAGTGAAGAAGGGGTTAACACCGGGGAGCTGTTTTTT. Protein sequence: CASSEEGVNTGELFF.

For the CDR3, the DNA is TGTGCCACCAGCGGTGGACTGGGAAACATTCAGTACTTC. Its translation: CATSGGLGNIQYF. This chain connects TRBV15 to TRBJ2-4, with TRBD2 as a possible D gene (5 bases). CDR1 and CDR2 from the germline V gene are LNHNV and YYDKDF (reference sequence). The CDR3 extends over 13 amino acids. Trimming stripped 5 bases from V and 6 bases from J, with 11 bases between.

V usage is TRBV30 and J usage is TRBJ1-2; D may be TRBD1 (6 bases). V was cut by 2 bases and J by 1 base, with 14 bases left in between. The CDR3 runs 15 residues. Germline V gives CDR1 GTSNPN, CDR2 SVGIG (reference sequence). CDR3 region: CAWSPNQGINYGYTF. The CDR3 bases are TGTGCCTGGAGTCCTAATCAGGGGATTAACTATGGCTACACCTTC. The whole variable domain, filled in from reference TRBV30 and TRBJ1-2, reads SQTIHQWPATLVQPVGSPLSLECTVEGTSNPNLYWYRQAAGRGLQLLFYSVGIGQISSEVPQNLSASRPQDRQFILSSKKLLLSDSGFYLCAWSPNQGINYGYTFGSGTRLTVV.